This T cell receptor beta chain was captured by sequencing in a study of blood T cell repertoires in COVID-19. About the research overall: Acute-phase and convalescent COVID-19 samples originated in the United States, Italy and Spain.

Authors' methods: Estimation of nucleated cell counts was performed using reference gene primer amplification. The assay was immunoSEQ multiplex PCR, and TCRdb's table has in-frame clones only and misses some. D and trimming come from the DNA, and the V and J calls and clone size come from that table. Here the sample spans about 150,000 clones, roughly 87% being singletons. The CDR3 sequence is 18 residues long. Germline V gives CDR1 SGHRS, CDR2 YFSETQ. Trimming took 4 bases from V and 3 from J, leaving 25 bases between them. This chain connects TRBV5-1 to TRBJ1-1; a weak D match, TRBD1 (5 bases). Sequencing used PBMCs or T cells enriched from blood (not recorded which). The source of this sequence is a woman in her 40s who had been exposed to COVID-19. The CDR3 nucleotides are TGCGCCAGCAGCCCGGTGGTGTGGGCCAAGGGAGGGGACACTGAAGCTTTCTTT. Protein product: CASSPVVWAKGGDTEAFF.